This section outlines one T cell receptor beta chain sequence together with its context. Its antigen is undetermined. The data were taken from a study of human thymus T cells. Overall study results and limits: It looked as if thymic and blood repertoires used V and J genes in a biased way. Related research reported highly overlapping thymic repertoires among unrelated individuals.

Produced via immunoSEQ multiplex PCR; TCRdb's table is partial and in-frame only. The table includes more than 70,000 clones, roughly 97% detected once. The study used thymus tissue resected during corrective heart surgery. Healthy Finnish infants undergoing corrective surgery for congenital heart defects provided the donor material. The length of the CDR3 is 15 residues. The germline V gene encodes CDR1 SGHRS and CDR2 YFSETQ. V was shortened by 4 bases and J by 0 bases, with 13 bases between the two germline ends. Sequencing input: thymus tissue. The gene calls are TRBV5-1 and TRBJ2-5; D gene unclear. The clonotype comes from a boy younger than two with a congenital heart defect but otherwise immunologically healthy. This chain's CDR3 is CASSPLESYQETQYF. CDR3 DNA sequence: TGCGCCAGCAGCCCCTTAGAGTCGTACCAAGAGACCCAGTACTTC.